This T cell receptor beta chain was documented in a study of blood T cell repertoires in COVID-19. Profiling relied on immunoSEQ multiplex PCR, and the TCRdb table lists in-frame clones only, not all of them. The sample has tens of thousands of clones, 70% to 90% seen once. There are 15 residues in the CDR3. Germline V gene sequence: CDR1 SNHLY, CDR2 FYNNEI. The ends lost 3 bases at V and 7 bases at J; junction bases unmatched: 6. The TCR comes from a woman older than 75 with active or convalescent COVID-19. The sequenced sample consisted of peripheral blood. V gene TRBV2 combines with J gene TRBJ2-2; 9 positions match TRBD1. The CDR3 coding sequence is TGTGCCAGCAGTGAGACAGGGGGAGGTGTCGGGGAGCTGTTTTTT. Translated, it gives CASSETGGGVGELFF.